The clone carrying this T cell receptor beta chain was recorded at least ten times. The antigen is undetermined. These data are taken from a study of shared clonotypes between healthy human individuals. An assay was performed, and its level was deep. Replicate PCRs for sorted subsets used around 200 ng DNA; this equaled about 30,000 T cell genomes. Clones were sequenced by immunoSEQ multiplex PCR, and TCRdb holds only the in-frame ones, with some missing. The sample consists of about a million clones, 76% of them appearing once. General study points: About 5% of naive CD4 clonotypes were common to a few donors.

Trimming removed 0 bases from V and 4 bases from J, with 10 bases in between. Germline loops: CDR1 ENHRY, CDR2 SYGVKD. The CDR3 totals 14 residues. All donors qualified as healthy HIV-negative adults and had experienced no recent acute infections or vaccinations. V is TRBV10-3 and J is TRBJ2-7; D may be TRBD2 (5 bases). The TCR sequence derives from a young man in good health. Sequenced sample: memory CD4+ T cells sorted from blood. Subset noted: CD45RA-negative fraction. The CDR3: CAISESGGRYEQYF. Here the CDR3 DNA reads TGTGCCATCAGTGAGTCCGGCGGGCGATACGAGCAGTACTTC.